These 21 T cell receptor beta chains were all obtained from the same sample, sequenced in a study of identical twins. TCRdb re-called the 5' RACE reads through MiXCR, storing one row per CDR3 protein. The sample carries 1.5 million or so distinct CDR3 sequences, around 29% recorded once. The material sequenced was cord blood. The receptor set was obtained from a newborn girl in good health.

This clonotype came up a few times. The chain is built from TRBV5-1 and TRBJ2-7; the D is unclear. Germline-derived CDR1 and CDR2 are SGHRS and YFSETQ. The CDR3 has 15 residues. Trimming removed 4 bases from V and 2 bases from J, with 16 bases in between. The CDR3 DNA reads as TGCGCCAGCAGCCAATCTTCATCCCCGGCCTACGAGCAGTACTTC. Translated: CASSQSSSPAYEQYF.

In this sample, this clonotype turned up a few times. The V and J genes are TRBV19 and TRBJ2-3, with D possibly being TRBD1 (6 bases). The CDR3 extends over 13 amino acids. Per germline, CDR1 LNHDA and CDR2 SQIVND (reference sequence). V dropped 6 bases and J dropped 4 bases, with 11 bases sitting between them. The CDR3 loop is CASSTGSPDTQYF. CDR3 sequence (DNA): TGTGCCAGTAGCACAGGGAGCCCAGATACGCAGTATTTT.

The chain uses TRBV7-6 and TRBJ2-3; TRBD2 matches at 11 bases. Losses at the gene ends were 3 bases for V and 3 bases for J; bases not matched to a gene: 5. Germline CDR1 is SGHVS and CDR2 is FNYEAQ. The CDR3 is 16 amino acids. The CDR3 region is CASSFLAGGRTDTQYF. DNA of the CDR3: TGTGCCAGCAGCTTCCTAGCGGGAGGACGTACAGATACGCAGTATTTT.

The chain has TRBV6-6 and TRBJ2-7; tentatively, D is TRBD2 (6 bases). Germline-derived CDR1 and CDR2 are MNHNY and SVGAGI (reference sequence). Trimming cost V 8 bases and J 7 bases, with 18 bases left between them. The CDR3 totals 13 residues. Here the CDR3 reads CASFYSGVGEQYF. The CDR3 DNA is TGTGCCAGCTTCTATTCGGGAGTGGGGGAGCAGTACTTC.

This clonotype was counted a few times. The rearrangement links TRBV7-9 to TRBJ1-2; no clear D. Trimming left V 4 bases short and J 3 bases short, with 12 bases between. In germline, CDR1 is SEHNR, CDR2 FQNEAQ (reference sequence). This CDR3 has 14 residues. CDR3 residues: CASSSDLSDYGYTF. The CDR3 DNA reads TGTGCCAGCAGCTCGGACCTAAGTGACTATGGCTACACCTTC.

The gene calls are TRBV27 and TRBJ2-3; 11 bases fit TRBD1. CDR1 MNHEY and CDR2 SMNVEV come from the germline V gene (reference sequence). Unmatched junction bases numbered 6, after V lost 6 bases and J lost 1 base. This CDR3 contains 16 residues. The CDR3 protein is CASRLGTGGGTDTQYF. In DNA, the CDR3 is TGTGCCAGCAGGCTAGGGACAGGGGGTGGCACAGATACGCAGTATTTT.

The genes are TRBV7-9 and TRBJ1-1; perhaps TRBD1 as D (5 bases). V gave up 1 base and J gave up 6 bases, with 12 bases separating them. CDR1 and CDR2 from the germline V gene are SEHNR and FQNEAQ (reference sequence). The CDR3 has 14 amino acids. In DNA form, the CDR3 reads TGTGCCAGCAGCTTAGGGGGAGGGGTGGCTGAAGCTTTCTTT. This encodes CASSLGGGVAEAFF. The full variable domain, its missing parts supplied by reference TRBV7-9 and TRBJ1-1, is DTGVSQNPRHKITKRGQNVTFRCDPISEHNRLYWYRQTLGQGPEFLTYFQNEAQLEKSRLLSDRFSAERPKGSFSTLEIQRTEQGDSAMYLCASSLGGGVAEAFFGQGTRLTVV.

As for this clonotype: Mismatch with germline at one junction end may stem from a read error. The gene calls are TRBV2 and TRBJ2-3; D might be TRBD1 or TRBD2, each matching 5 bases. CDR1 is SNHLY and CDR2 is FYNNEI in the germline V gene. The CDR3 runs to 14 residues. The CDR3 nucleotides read TGTGCCAGCTCCCCGGGACGCTTCACAGATACGCGGTATTTT. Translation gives CASSPGRFTDTRYF.

CDR3 in DNA: TGTGCCAGCAGCTTAGCTGAGTGGGGAGAGCAGTTCTTC. The encoded protein is CASSLAEWGEQFF. V gene TRBV7-2 combines with J gene TRBJ2-1; D gene unclear. V lost 0 bases and J lost 10, with 10 bases in between. The germline gives CDR1 SGHTA, CDR2 FQGNSA. The CDR3 loop spans 13 amino acids.

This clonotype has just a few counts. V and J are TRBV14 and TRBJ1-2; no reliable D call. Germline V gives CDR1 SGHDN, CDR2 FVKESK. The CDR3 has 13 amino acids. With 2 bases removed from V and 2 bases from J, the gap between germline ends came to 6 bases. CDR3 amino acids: CASSQQKNYGYTF. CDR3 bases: TGTGCCAGCAGCCAACAGAAGAACTATGGCTACACCTTC.

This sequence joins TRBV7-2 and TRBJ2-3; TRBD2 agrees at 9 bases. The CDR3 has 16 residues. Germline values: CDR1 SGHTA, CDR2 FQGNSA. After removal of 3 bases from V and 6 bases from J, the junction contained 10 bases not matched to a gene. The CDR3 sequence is CASSLASGVPEDTQYF. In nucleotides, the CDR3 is TGTGCCAGCAGCTTGGCTAGCGGGGTTCCTGAGGATACGCAGTATTTT.

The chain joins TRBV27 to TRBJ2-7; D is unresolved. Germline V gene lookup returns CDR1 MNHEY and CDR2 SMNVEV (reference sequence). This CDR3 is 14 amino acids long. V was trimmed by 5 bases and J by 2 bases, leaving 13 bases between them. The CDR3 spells CASSLSPIAYEQYF. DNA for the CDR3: TGTGCCAGCAGTCTCAGCCCCATAGCCTACGAGCAGTACTTC.

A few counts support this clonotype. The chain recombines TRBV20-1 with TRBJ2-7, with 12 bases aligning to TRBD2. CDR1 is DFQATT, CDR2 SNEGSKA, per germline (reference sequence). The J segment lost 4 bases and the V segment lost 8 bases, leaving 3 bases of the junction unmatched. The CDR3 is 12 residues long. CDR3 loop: CSCGTSGYEQYF. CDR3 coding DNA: TGCAGTTGCGGGACTAGCGGGTACGAGCAGTACTTC.

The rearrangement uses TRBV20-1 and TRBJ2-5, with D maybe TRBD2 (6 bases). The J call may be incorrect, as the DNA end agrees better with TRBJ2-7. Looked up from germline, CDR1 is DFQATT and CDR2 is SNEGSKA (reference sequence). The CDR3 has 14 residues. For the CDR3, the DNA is TGCAGTGCTAAGAGGGCGGGGAGGTCCTACGAGCAGTACTTC. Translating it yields CSAKRAGRSYEQYF.

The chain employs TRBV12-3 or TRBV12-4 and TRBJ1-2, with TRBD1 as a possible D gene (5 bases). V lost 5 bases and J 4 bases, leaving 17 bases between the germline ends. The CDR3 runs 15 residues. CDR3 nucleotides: TGTGCCAGCAGTCTCAGGGAAAGGAGGGTCTATGGCTACACCTTC. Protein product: CASSLRERRVYGYTF.

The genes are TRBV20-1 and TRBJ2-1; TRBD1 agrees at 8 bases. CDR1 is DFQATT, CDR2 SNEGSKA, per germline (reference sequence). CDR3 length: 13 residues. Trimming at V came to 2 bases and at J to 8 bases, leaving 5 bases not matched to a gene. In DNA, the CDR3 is TGCAGTGCTAGACGGACAGGGATGGATGAGCAGTTCTTC. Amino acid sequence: CSARRTGMDEQFF.

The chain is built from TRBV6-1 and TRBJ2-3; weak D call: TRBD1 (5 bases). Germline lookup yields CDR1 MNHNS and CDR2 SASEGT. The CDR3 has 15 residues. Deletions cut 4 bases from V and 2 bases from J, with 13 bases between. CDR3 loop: CASSGAGPFTDTQYF. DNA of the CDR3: TGTGCCAGCAGTGGCGCAGGGCCCTTCACAGATACGCAGTATTTT.

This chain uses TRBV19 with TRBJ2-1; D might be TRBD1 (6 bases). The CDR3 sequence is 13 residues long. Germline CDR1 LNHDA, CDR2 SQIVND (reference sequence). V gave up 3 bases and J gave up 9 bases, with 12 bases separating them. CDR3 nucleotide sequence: TGTGCCAGTAGTATCCCGCTAGGGGGTGAGCAGTTCTTC. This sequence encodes CASSIPLGGEQFF.

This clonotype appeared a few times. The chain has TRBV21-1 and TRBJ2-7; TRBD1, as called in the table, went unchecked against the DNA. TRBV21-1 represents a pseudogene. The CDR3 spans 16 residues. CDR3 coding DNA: TGTGCCAGCAGCAAAGGGTACAGGGATCTTTCCTACGAGCAGTACTTC. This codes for CASSKGYRDLSYEQYF.

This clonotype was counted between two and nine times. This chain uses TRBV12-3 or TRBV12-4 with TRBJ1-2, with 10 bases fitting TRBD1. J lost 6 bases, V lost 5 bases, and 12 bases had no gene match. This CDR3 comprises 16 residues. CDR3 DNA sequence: TGTGCCAGCAGTCGCGAACAGACAGGGGGCGGGGATGGCTACACCTTC. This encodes CASSREQTGGGDGYTF.

CDR3 nucleotides: TGTGCCAGTAGTGTCGGGGGCATTGGCTACACCTTC. Translating gives CASSVGGIGYTF. The chain links TRBV19 to TRBJ1-2; maybe TRBD1 (6 bases). The V gene's germline CDR1 is LNHDA and CDR2 SQIVND (reference sequence). The CDR3 consists of 12 residues. V was pared by 5 bases and J by 7 bases, with 11 bases between.